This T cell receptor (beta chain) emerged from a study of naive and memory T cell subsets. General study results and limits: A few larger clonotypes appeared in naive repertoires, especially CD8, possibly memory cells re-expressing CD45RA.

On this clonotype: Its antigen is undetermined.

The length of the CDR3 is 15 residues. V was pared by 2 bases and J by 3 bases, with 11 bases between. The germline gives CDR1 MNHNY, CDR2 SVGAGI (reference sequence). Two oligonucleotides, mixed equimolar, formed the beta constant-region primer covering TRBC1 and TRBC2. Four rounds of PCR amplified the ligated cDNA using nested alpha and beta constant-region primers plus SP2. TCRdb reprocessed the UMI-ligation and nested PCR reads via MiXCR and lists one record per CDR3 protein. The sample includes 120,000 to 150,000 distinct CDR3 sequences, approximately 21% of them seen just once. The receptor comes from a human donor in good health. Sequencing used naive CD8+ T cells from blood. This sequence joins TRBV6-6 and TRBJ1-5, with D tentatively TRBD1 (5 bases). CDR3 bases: TGTGCCAGCAGTTACCGCCAGGGACCCAATCAGCCCCAGCATTTT. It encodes CASSYRQGPNQPQHF.